This entry lists 15 T cell receptor beta chains sequenced from one sample in a study of cytomegalovirus exposure and HLA in healthy donors. The PCR ran on 60 Vbeta and 13 Jbeta primers. Assay: immunoSEQ multiplex PCR; the TCRdb copy retains only in-frame clones and omits some. The sample lists around 130,000 clones, roughly 84% seen once, with 1% to 1.5% in the top ten. Sequencing was done on a sample of PBMCs. These receptors were taken from a girl aged 2 to 9 in good health and CMV-seronegative.

This clone occurred once. The CDR3 sequence is CAWSVWSGSTDTQYF. CDR3 in DNA: TGTGCCTGGAGTGTATGGAGTGGCAGCACAGATACGCAGTATTTT. The gene calls are TRBV30 and TRBJ2-3; no firm D call. The CDR3 sequence is 15 residues long. The V gene lost 0 bases and the J gene lost 0 bases, with 10 bases spanning the gap. Germline lookup yields CDR1 GTSNPN and CDR2 SVGIG (reference sequence).

V is TRBV7-9 and J is TRBJ2-3, with D tentatively TRBD2 (6 bases). The CDR3 totals 16 residues. The V end lost 5 bases, the J end lost 2 bases, and 17 bases lay between the germline ends. Germline-derived CDR1 and CDR2 are SEHNR and FQNEAQ (reference sequence). This CDR3 is CASSGLASSVTDTQYF. DNA of the CDR3: TGTGCCAGCAGCGGTCTAGCGTCCTCTGTCACAGATACGCAGTATTTT. Combining the CDR3 with reference TRBV7-9 and TRBJ2-3 gives the whole variable domain DTGVSQNPRHKITKRGQNVTFRCDPISEHNRLYWYRQTLGQGPEFLTYFQNEAQLEKSRLLSDRFSAERPKGSFSTLEIQRTEQGDSAMYLCASSGLASSVTDTQYFGPGTRLTVL.

This rearrangement joins TRBV19 to TRBJ1-2; TRBD1 matches at 9 bases. Trimming took 4 bases from V and 10 from J; bases not matched to a gene: 7. The CDR3 runs 13 residues. The germline V gene has CDR1 LNHDA and CDR2 SQIVND (reference sequence). The CDR3 sequence: CASSNPGQGNYTF. The CDR3 nucleotides read TGTGCCAGTAGTAACCCGGGACAGGGAAACTACACCTTC.

The chain couples TRBV29-1 to TRBJ2-7, with TRBD1 identical over 9 bases. Germline trimming cut 4 bases from V and 13 bases from J; bases unmatched to any gene: 8. Per germline, CDR1 SQVTM and CDR2 ANQGSEA. This CDR3 contains 11 residues. The chain's CDR3 is CSVGDRVSEYF. Written as DNA, the CDR3 is TGCAGCGTTGGGGACAGGGTATCGGAATACTTC.

DNA for the CDR3: TGTGCCAGCAGTTTCGGCGTGGGAGTAAACTACGAGCAGTACTTC. The encoded protein is CASSFGVGVNYEQYF. The V call is TRBV27, the J call TRBJ2-7, with D perhaps matching TRBD2 (5 bases). Germline CDR1 MNHEY, CDR2 SMNVEV (reference sequence). With 3 bases removed from V and 3 bases from J, the gap between germline ends came to 15 bases. The CDR3 sequence is 15 residues long.

This clone came up a few times. V usage is TRBV10-1 and J usage is TRBJ2-1; D ambiguous. The CDR3 has 11 amino acids. The V end was cut by 4 bases, the J end by 4 bases, with 2 bases between. Germline loops: CDR1 WNHNN, CDR2 SYGVQD (reference sequence). The CDR3 loop is CASSAYNEQFF. CDR3 bases: TGCGCCAGCAGTGCTTACAATGAGCAGTTCTTC.

The chain is built from TRBV5-6 and TRBJ1-1; TRBD1 aligns across 8 bases. Germline values: CDR1 SGHDT, CDR2 YYEEEE. Trimming removed 4 bases from V and 3 bases from J; junction bases left unmatched: 8. This CDR3 comprises 15 residues. CDR3 residues: CASSRLDRVDTEAFF. CDR3 nucleotides: TGTGCCAGCAGCCGCCTGGACAGGGTGGACACTGAAGCTTTCTTT. The whole variable domain, filled in from reference TRBV5-6 and TRBJ1-1, reads DAGVTQSPTHLIKTRGQQVTLRCSPKSGHDTVSWYQQALGQGPQFIFQYYEEEERQRGNFPDRFSGHQFPNYSSELNVNALLLGDSALYLCASSRLDRVDTEAFFGQGTRLTVV.

As DNA, the CDR3 is TGTGCCAGCAGCCCGACTAGCGGGACTTACGAGCAGTACTTC. As protein: CASSPTSGTYEQYF. The V gene is TRBV5-4, the J gene TRBJ2-7, with TRBD2 matching 11 bases. Germline CDR1 SGHNT, CDR2 YYREEE (reference sequence). The CDR3 runs to 14 residues. V lost 4 bases and J lost 4; bases outside the gene matches: 4. Full variable domain (missing parts from reference TRBV5-4 and TRBJ2-7): ETGVTQSPTHLIKTRGQQVTLRCSSQSGHNTVSWYQQALGQGPQFIFQYYREEENGRGNFPPRFSGLQFPNYSSELNVNALELDDSALYLCASSPTSGTYEQYFGPGTRLTVT.

The genes are TRBV29-1 and TRBJ1-2; possibly TRBD1 for D (6 bases). Per germline, CDR1 SQVTM and CDR2 ANQGSEA. This CDR3 is built from 14 residues. The ends were cut back, 4 bases at V and 2 bases at J, with 14 bases in the middle. CDR3 loop: CSVVRGQANYGYTF. CDR3 coding DNA: TGCAGCGTTGTTAGGGGACAAGCGAACTATGGCTACACCTTC.

The chain uses TRBV6-5 and TRBJ1-5; D might be TRBD1 (5 bases). Germline assignment: CDR1 MNHEY and CDR2 SVGAGI. V was pared by 2 bases and J by 9 bases, with 11 bases between. This CDR3 comprises 13 residues. The CDR3 nucleotides are TGTGCCAGCAGTTACGCGTACGGGGGGCCCCAGCATTTT. Translated: CASSYAYGGPQHF.

The rearrangement links TRBV27 to TRBJ1-1, with 7 positions matching TRBD1. Per germline, CDR1 MNHEY and CDR2 SMNVEV (reference sequence). The V gene end was trimmed by 6 bases and the J gene end by 6 bases; junction bases not matched to a gene: 13. The CDR3 is 15 amino acids. Here the CDR3 reads CASSPATTGRSEAFF. The CDR3 DNA follows: TGTGCCAGCAGCCCGGCCACGACAGGGAGGTCTGAAGCTTTCTTT.

This sequence joins TRBV7-8 and TRBJ2-1; 10 bases are a match to TRBD2. This CDR3 spans 16 amino acids. Germline assignment: CDR1 SGHVS and CDR2 FQNEAQ. The ends lost 4 bases at V and 6 bases at J; junction bases unmatched: 9. The CDR3 protein is CASSSQGLADSNEQFF. CDR3 bases: TGTGCCAGCAGCTCCCAAGGACTAGCGGACTCCAATGAGCAGTTCTTC.

The gene calls are TRBV9 and TRBJ2-1; D is unclear. V gave up 1 base and J gave up 6 bases, with 14 bases separating them. Germline V gives CDR1 SGDLS, CDR2 YYNGEE. The CDR3 is made up of 15 amino acids. The DNA for the CDR3 is TGTGCCAGCAGCGTACCACCCCAGGCCCTCAATGAGCAGTTCTTC. Its translation is CASSVPPQALNEQFF.

This chain connects TRBV19 to TRBJ2-5; 9 nucleotides match TRBD2. The trim removed 5 bases at V and 2 bases at J, leaving 15 bases unmatched. This CDR3 is 18 amino acids long. Germline V lookup: CDR1 LNHDA, CDR2 SQIVND (reference sequence). The CDR3 DNA reads as TGTGCCAGTAGTCCACGGGAAGGACTAGCGAGAGATCAAGAGACCCAGTACTTC. Protein sequence: CASSPREGLARDQETQYF.

The chain combines TRBV11-3 with TRBJ2-7; 8 positions agree with TRBD2. Trimming cost V 1 base and J 6 bases; bases outside gene matches: 2. This CDR3 is built from 13 residues. Germline-derived CDR1 and CDR2 are SGHNT and YENEEA. The CDR3 bases are TGTGCCAGCAGCTTAGGACTAGCGATCGAGCAGTACTTC. Translating gives CASSLGLAIEQYF.